These T cell receptor beta chains were read from a single sample in a study of shared T cell receptors in the human thymus. Using immunoSEQ multiplex PCR, the repertoire was profiled, and TCRdb retains in-frame clones only, with some absent. Of about 380,000 clones in the sample, roughly 94% are singletons; the top ten hold about 0.02%. The sequenced sample consisted of thymocytes. Source of these receptors: a human donor. The CDR3 runs from the conserved cysteine through the conserved F or W. The order of the fields is CDR3 length, clone size, V gene, D gene, J gene, CDR3 protein, CDR3 DNA. D genes are given only for firm matches. Rows give clone size only sometimes, using once, few, many, or a class for an expanded clone.

13	NA	TRBV29-1	NA	TRBJ2-5	CSAGRARQETQYF	TGCAGCGCCGGACGGGCCCGCCAAGAGACCCAGTACTTC
14	NA	TRBV28	NA	TRBJ1-5	CASSTNRALQPQHF	TGTGCCAGCAGTACAAACAGGGCGTTACAGCCCCAGCATTTT
15	NA	TRBV10-3	NA	TRBJ2-1	CAISESGETSHEQFF	TGTGCCATCAGTGAGTCAGGGGAGACGTCTCATGAGCAGTTCTTC
15	NA	TRBV7-9	TRBD2	TRBJ2-1	CASSLGTSAYNEQFF	TGTGCCAGCAGCTTAGGGACTAGCGCTTACAATGAGCAGTTCTTC
19	NA	TRBV4-1	TRBD2	TRBJ2-7	CASSQRELGGRATSYEQYF	TGCGCCAGCAGCCAGCGAGAACTTGGCGGGAGGGCCACCTCCTACGAGCAGTACTTC
13	NA	TRBV29-1	TRBD1	TRBJ2-3	CSVGTGSTDTQYF	TGCAGCGTTGGGACAGGGAGCACAGATACGCAGTATTTT
11	few	TRBV30	NA	TRBJ1-1	CAWTQGFRGFF	TGTGCCTGGACTCAGGGCTTCCGGGGTTTCTTT
15	NA	TRBV6-6	NA	TRBJ2-1	CASTDTATAYNEQFF	TGTGCCAGCACCGACACCGCGACAGCCTACAATGAGCAGTTCTTC
15	NA	TRBV19	TRBD2	TRBJ2-3	CASNGPGLAEDTQYF	TGTGCCAGTAACGGGCCGGGACTAGCCGAGGATACGCAGTATTTT
17	NA	TRBV5-6	TRBD2	TRBJ2-2	CASSLGLAPLNTGELFF	TGTGCCAGCAGCTTAGGACTAGCGCCCTTGAACACCGGGGAGCTGTTTTTT
16	NA	TRBV27	NA	TRBJ2-1	CASSYFGLAILGEQFF	TGTGCCAGCAGCTACTTCGGACTCGCCATTCTAGGAGAGCAGTTCTTC
14	NA	TRBV7-6	NA	TRBJ2-1	CASSLNGGEDEQFF	TGTGCCAGCAGCTTAAACGGGGGTGAGGATGAGCAGTTCTTC
15	NA	TRBV27	TRBD1	TRBJ2-3	CASSPGQGKTDTQYF	TGTGCCAGCAGCCCTGGACAGGGTAAGACAGATACGCAGTATTTT
14	NA	TRBV7-3	TRBD2	TRBJ2-3	CASSGRAGTDTQYF	TGTGCCAGTAGCGGGAGGGCCGGGACAGATACGCAGTATTTT
14	once	TRBV7-8	NA	TRBJ2-5	CASSSGGTEETQYF	TGTGCCAGCAGCTCAGGAGGGACAGAAGAGACCCAGTACTTC
11	NA	TRBV20-1	TRBD2	TRBJ2-1	CSHGLGNEQFF	TGCAGCCACGGACTAGGTAATGAGCAGTTCTTC
16	NA	TRBV19	NA	TRBJ2-3	CASSTQYTSSTDTQYF	TGTGCCAGTAGTACCCAATACACCTCTTCCACAGATACGCAGTATTTT
16	NA	TRBV19	NA	TRBJ2-2	CASSINDPPNTGELFF	TGTGCCAGTAGTATCAACGACCCCCCGAACACCGGGGAGCTGTTTTTT
15	NA	TRBV13	NA	TRBJ1-1	CASRTKRTENTEAFF	TGTGCCAGCAGAACTAAGAGGACAGAGAACACTGAAGCTTTCTTT
17	NA	TRBV28	NA	TRBJ2-7	CASSSSPGQETTYEQYF	TGTGCCAGCAGTTCTTCCCCGGGCCAGGAGACCACCTACGAGCAGTACTTC
13	few	TRBV30	TRBD2	TRBJ2-7	CAWSAPWGGEQYF	TGTGCCTGGAGTGCCCCCTGGGGGGGAGAGCAGTACTTC
14	NA	TRBV6-5	TRBD1	TRBJ2-1	CASSYSVQGAQRFF	TGTGCCAGCAGTTACTCGGTTCAGGGGGCCCAGCGGTTCTTC
18	NA	TRBV15	TRBD1	TRBJ1-2	CATSRARGQGNPTYGYTF	TGTGCCACCAGCAGAGCGCGGGGACAGGGCAACCCTACCTATGGCTACACCTTC
13	NA	TRBV7-2	NA	TRBJ1-1	CASSPSPDRTAFF	TGTGCCAGCAGCCCTAGCCCCGACAGAACAGCTTTCTTT
15	NA	TRBV19	NA	TRBJ1-5	CASSITSGLGQPQHF	TGTGCCAGTAGTATAACTTCGGGTCTGGGGCAGCCCCAGCATTTT
14	NA	TRBV15	NA	TRBJ2-7	CATSRVGLSYEQYF	TGTGCCACCAGCAGAGTTGGGCTCTCCTACGAGCAGTACTTC
14	NA	TRBV7-9	NA	TRBJ1-3	CASTFEQGGNTIYF	TGTGCCAGCACTTTCGAACAGGGAGGAAACACCATATATTTT
14	NA	TRBV7-2	NA	TRBJ1-2	CASSPPGPNNCYTF	TGTGCCAGCAGCCCGCCGGGACCCAATAATTGCTACACCTTC
18	NA	TRBV27	NA	TRBJ2-1	CASSLSVAVHSRYNEQFF	TGTGCCAGCAGTTTATCGGTAGCCGTTCACAGCCGATACAATGAGCAGTTCTTC
16	NA	TRBV15	NA	TRBJ1-2	CATSRAPGGVDYGYTF	TGTGCCACCAGCAGGGCCCCCGGGGGTGTGGACTATGGCTACACCTTC
16	NA	TRBV9	TRBD2	TRBJ2-5	CASSVLSSGGEETQYF	TGTGCCAGCAGCGTCCTTTCTAGCGGAGGGGAGGAGACCCAGTACTTC
16	once	TRBV7-2	NA	TRBJ1-2	CASSSSADGKTYGYTF	TGTGCCAGCAGCAGTTCAGCAGACGGAAAGACCTATGGCTACACCTTC
17	NA	TRBV7-9	NA	TRBJ1-1	CASRHEGRQVIFTEAFF	TGTGCCAGCAGGCACGAAGGGAGACAGGTGATATTCACTGAAGCTTTCTTT
12	NA	TRBV27	NA	TRBJ2-2	CASRENTGELFF	TGTGCCAGCAGGGAGAACACCGGGGAGCTGTTTTTT
15	NA	TRBV13	NA	TRBJ2-1	CASSLGGPPYNEQFF	TGTGCCAGCAGCTTAGGCGGGCCACCCTACAATGAGCAGTTCTTC
13	NA	TRBV9	NA	TRBJ2-5	CASSVASAETQYF	TGTGCCAGCAGCGTAGCGTCGGCGGAGACCCAGTACTTC
15	NA	TRBV7-9	TRBD1	TRBJ2-2	CASSYRQGRTGELFF	TGTGCCAGCAGCTACCGACAGGGGCGGACCGGGGAGCTGTTTTTT
11	NA	TRBV20-1	NA	TRBJ2-7	CSPPIWYEQYF	TGCAGTCCACCTATTTGGTACGAGCAGTACTTC
14	NA	TRBV27	NA	TRBJ1-5	CASSSHIWNQPQHF	TGTGCCAGCAGTTCACATATATGGAATCAGCCCCAGCATTTT
15	once	TRBV6-5	NA	TRBJ2-7	CASSYSEDGSYEQYF	TGTGCCAGCAGTTACTCAGAGGACGGTTCATACGAGCAGTACTTC
22	NA	TRBV28	TRBD1	TRBJ1-3	CASRHEVSYRGRVSNSGNTIYF	TGTGCCAGCAGGCATGAAGTATCCTACAGGGGCCGAGTGTCGAATTCTGGAAACACCATATATTTT
12	once	TRBV10-3	NA	TRBJ1-2	CAISGRGYGYTF	TGTGCCATCAGTGGCAGGGGCTATGGCTACACCTTC
16	once	TRBV6-1	NA	TRBJ1-6	CASTETPSSYNSPLHF	TGTGCCAGCACTGAGACACCTAGCTCCTATAATTCACCCCTCCACTTT
15	NA	TRBV11-2	TRBD1	TRBJ1-1	CASSLRTGSNTEAFF	TGTGCCAGCAGCCTAAGGACAGGGTCGAACACTGAAGCTTTCTTT
17	NA	TRBV28	TRBD2	TRBJ2-1	CASSSPRKWGGYNEQFF	TGTGCCAGCAGTTCCCCCCGTAAGTGGGGGGGCTACAATGAGCAGTTCTTC
16	NA	TRBV2	TRBD2	TRBJ2-7	CASSEARLAATFEQYF	TGTGCCAGCAGTGAAGCGAGGCTAGCGGCTACGTTTGAGCAGTACTTC
14	NA	TRBV27	TRBD2	TRBJ2-7	CASSLFGRFHEQYF	TGTGCCAGCAGTTTATTCGGGAGGTTCCACGAGCAGTACTTC
16	NA	TRBV4-3	NA	TRBJ2-3	CASSRGAGVLTDTQYF	TGCGCCAGCAGCAGGGGGGCGGGAGTTCTCACAGATACGCAGTATTTT
17	once	TRBV4-2	TRBD2	TRBJ2-1	CASSQDFGLAYHNEQFF	TGTGCCAGCAGCCAAGATTTTGGACTAGCATACCACAATGAGCAGTTCTTC
15	NA	TRBV28	TRBD1	TRBJ1-2	CASSRRQGARYGYTF	TGTGCCAGCAGCCGAAGACAGGGGGCTCGGTATGGCTACACCTTC
15	NA	TRBV7-2	TRBD1	TRBJ2-7	CASSSQGQGPYEQYF	TGTGCCAGCAGCTCCCAAGGACAGGGACCCTACGAGCAGTACTTC
12	NA	TRBV21-1	NA	TRBJ1-2	CASSRDNYGYTF	TGTGCCAGCTCCCGAGACAACTATGGCTACACCTTC
12	NA	TRBV25-1	NA	TRBJ2-2	CASSEVNGELFF	TGTGCCAGCAGTGAAGTAAACGGGGAGCTGTTTTTT
14	NA	TRBV27	NA	TRBJ2-1	CASRAAPSYNEQFF	TGTGCCAGCAGAGCGGCACCCTCCTACAATGAGCAGTTCTTC
15	NA	TRBV6-5	NA	TRBJ2-2	CANRTGTANTGELFF	TGTGCCAACCGGACTGGGACGGCGAACACCGGGGAGCTGTTTTTT
15	NA	TRBV28	NA	TRBJ1-5	CASSPGGPSNQPQHF	TGTGCCAGCAGTCCGGGGGGTCCCTCCAATCAGCCCCAGCATTTT
15	NA	TRBV28	NA	TRBJ2-7	CASSFTGMRGYEQYF	TGTGCCAGCAGTTTCACCGGGATGAGGGGATACGAGCAGTACTTC
15	NA	TRBV9	TRBD2	TRBJ2-7	CASSATSGSTYEQYF	TGTGCCAGCAGCGCCACTAGCGGCTCCACCTACGAGCAGTACTTC
14	once	TRBV7-9	NA	TRBJ2-7	CASSILSSLGEQYF	TGTGCCAGCAGCATCCTCAGTAGCCTAGGCGAGCAGTACTTC